What follows is one TCR beta chain and its context. Being one base from a much bigger clone, this may be a read error. Germline V CDR1 and CDR2: LGHNA, YNFKEQ. The CDR3 spans 14 residues. This entry comes from a study of CD8+CD57+ T cells in acquired aplastic anemia. The use of genomic DNA as template underpinned the TCR beta VDJ and CDR3 profiling. TCRdb recomputed calls from the reads with MiXCR, one row per CDR3 protein. The sample shows approximately 170,000 distinct CDR3 sequences, more than 45% of them seen only once. Patients chosen for sequencing had CD8+CD57+ cells that had expanded, as shown by flow cytometry. In all patients, the disease was severe acquired aplastic anemia.

The clonotype comes from a human donor with aplastic anemia. The sample comprised sorted CD4+, CD8+, or CD8+CD57+ T cells (not recorded which) from PBMCs. The chain employs TRBV4-2 and TRBJ2-5; D may match TRBD1 or TRBD2 (5 bases each). Here the CDR3 reads CASGQDLGEGAQYF. The CDR3 DNA reads as TGTGCCAGCGGCCAGGACTTAGGGGAAGGGGCCCAGTACTTC.